Each of the 31 T cell receptor beta chains below was sequenced from the same sample in a study of neoadjuvant anti-PD-1 for oral cavity cancer. Method: immunoSEQ multiplex PCR; TCRdb's copy keeps in-frame clones and lacks some. The sample includes about 14,000 clones, around three fifths of them seen just once. The sequences come from PBMCs, collected before nivolumab (anti-PD-1) treatment. These receptors all stem from a person aged 40 to 85 with oral cavity squamous cell carcinoma.

The CDR3 region has the DNA TGTGCCTGGAGCGCGGTTCAGGGACTCACTCTAACCGAGCAGTACTTC. Translating gives CAWSAVQGLTLTEQYF. The V and J genes are TRBV30 and TRBJ2-7, with D tentatively TRBD2 (6 bases). Deletions cut 3 bases from V and 6 bases from J, with 24 bases between. Germline V CDR1 and CDR2: GTSNPN, SVGIG (reference sequence). The CDR3 consists of 16 residues.

V is TRBV6-1 and J is TRBJ1-4; D is unresolved. The V end was cut by 8 bases, the J end by 5 bases, with 9 bases between. Per germline, CDR1 MNHNS and CDR2 SASEGT. The CDR3 is made up of 12 amino acids. The CDR3 region is CASGRRNEKLFF. CDR3 DNA: TGTGCCAGCGGACGGCGAAATGAAAAACTGTTTTTT.

Here the CDR3 reads CASSARFSGTGDSGANVLTF. The CDR3 DNA sequence: TGTGCCAGCAGCGCCAGGTTCTCCGGGACAGGGGACTCTGGGGCCAACGTCCTGACTTTC. The rearrangement links TRBV11-3 to TRBJ2-6; 10 nucleotides agree with TRBD1. V was pared by 5 bases and J by 0 bases, with 13 bases of the junction left unmatched. The germline gives CDR1 SGHNT, CDR2 YENEEA. CDR3 length: 20 amino acids.

The chain joins TRBV5-1 to TRBJ1-5, with TRBD1 identical over 7 bases. V was clipped by 2 bases and J by 2 bases; unmatched bases: 1. The length of the CDR3 is 14 residues. Germline loops: CDR1 SGHRS, CDR2 YFSETQ. The CDR3 sequence: CASSFGTGNQPQHF. CDR3 DNA sequence: TGCGCCAGCAGCTTTGGGACAGGCAATCAGCCCCAGCATTTT. The full variable domain, completed using reference TRBV5-1 and TRBJ1-5, is KAGVTQTPRYLIKTRGQQVTLSCSPISGHRSVSWYQQTPGQGLQFLFEYFSETQRNKGNFPGRFSGRQFSNSRSEMNVSTLELGDSALYLCASSFGTGNQPQHFGDGTRLSIL.

This clone was seen only once. The chain uses TRBV14 and TRBJ2-1, with 8 bases fitting TRBD2. The CDR3 contains 15 residues. Trimming cost V 3 bases and J 6 bases; bases outside gene matches: 7. The germline gives CDR1 SGHDN, CDR2 FVKESK. The CDR3 DNA is TGTGCCAGCAGCCACCTCTTAGCGGGACTCAATGAGCAGTTCTTC. Amino acid sequence: CASSHLLAGLNEQFF.

The genes are TRBV6-6 and TRBJ2-1, with D uncertain. In germline, CDR1 is MNHNY, CDR2 SVGAGI (reference sequence). Trimming removed 5 bases from V and 5 bases from J, with 16 bases in between. The CDR3 has 15 residues. The CDR3 nucleotides read TGTGCCAGCAGTCTCCAACAGCGAAGCGACAATGAGCAGTTCTTC. This encodes CASSLQQRSDNEQFF.

This clone occurred a few times. The V gene is TRBV4-1, the J gene TRBJ1-6, with D unclear. Per germline, CDR1 MGHRA and CDR2 YSYEKL. The V end was cut by 0 bases, the J end by 7 bases, with 16 bases between. The CDR3 has 17 amino acids. In DNA form, the CDR3 reads TGCGCCAGCAGCCAAGAAGGGCCAGGTCGCCCCAATTCACCCCTCCACTTT. Translation: CASSQEGPGRPNSPLHF.

The chain joins TRBV6-6 to TRBJ2-2; 10 positions agree with TRBD1. The CDR3 has 16 residues. Looked up from germline, CDR1 is MNHNY and CDR2 is SVGAGI (reference sequence). Trimming cost V 6 bases and J 0 bases; bases outside gene matches: 4. CDR3 in DNA: TGTGCCAGCAGCCCGGGACAGGGGACGAACACCGGGGAGCTGTTTTTT. This codes for CASSPGQGTNTGELFF.

This clone has more than one count but fewer than ten. The genes are TRBV6-4 and TRBJ2-1; D is possibly TRBD1 (6 bases). CDR1 and CDR2 (germline): MRHNA, SNTAGT. This CDR3 is 15 amino acids long. Trimming shortened V by 4 bases and J by 5 bases, and 15 bases separated the two germline ends. CDR3 sequence reads: CASSVQGGTHNEQFF. CDR3 DNA: TGTGCCAGCAGTGTGCAGGGTGGGACACACAATGAGCAGTTCTTC.

This clone was detected only once. This chain links TRBV27 with TRBJ2-7; D not resolved. The CDR3 contains 13 residues. The germline V and J ends were trimmed by 3 bases and 4 bases, with 10 bases remaining between them. Germline V gives CDR1 MNHEY, CDR2 SMNVEV (reference sequence). The CDR3 is CASSLSAYYEQYF. The CDR3 nucleotides read TGTGCCAGCAGTTTGTCCGCTTATTACGAGCAGTACTTC.

The chain couples TRBV10-2 to TRBJ1-3; 8 bases fit TRBD1. Germline-derived CDR1 and CDR2 are WSHSY and SAAADI. CDR3 length: 16 residues. Trimming cost V 4 bases and J 0 bases; bases outside gene matches: 5. The CDR3 region is CASSGQGTGSGNTIYF. In nucleotides, the CDR3 is TGCGCCAGCAGTGGACAGGGGACAGGCTCTGGAAACACCATATATTTT.

This rearrangement joins TRBV6-5 to TRBJ1-5; the D gene is possibly TRBD1 (6 bases). CDR1 and CDR2 (germline): MNHEY, SVGAGI. CDR3 size: 15 residues. The V gene lost 6 bases and the J gene lost 0 bases, with 12 bases spanning the gap. CDR3 coding DNA: TGTGCCAGCAGCCCGACAGGATATAGCAATCAGCCCCAGCATTTT. Translated: CASSPTGYSNQPQHF.

The genes are TRBV6-5 and TRBJ2-7, with D perhaps TRBD2 (6 bases). The V end lost 5 bases, the J end lost 2 bases, and 16 bases lay between the germline ends. In germline, CDR1 is MNHEY, CDR2 SVGAGI. The CDR3 consists of 15 residues. CDR3 loop: CASSTYLASAYEQYF. The CDR3 DNA sequence: TGTGCCAGCAGTACCTATCTAGCGTCCGCCTACGAGCAGTACTTC.

This clone has just a few counts. The V and J genes are TRBV11-2 and TRBJ2-7; maybe TRBD2 (5 bases). Trimming pared 5 bases from V and 7 bases from J, leaving 21 bases between. Looked up from germline, CDR1 is SGHAT and CDR2 is FQNNGV. The CDR3 has 15 residues. The CDR3 nucleotides read TGTGCCAGCAGCCCTTTAGCGATTGGGTTTAGTGAGCAGTACTTC. Its protein product is CASSPLAIGFSEQYF.

V and J are TRBV27 and TRBJ2-4; the D call may be TRBD1 or TRBD2 (5 bases each). Germline V gene sequence: CDR1 MNHEY, CDR2 SMNVEV (reference sequence). There are 17 residues in the CDR3. Between the trimmed V and J ends, which lost 0 bases and 0 bases, there was a span of 12 bases. The CDR3 sequence: CASSLSMGDLAKNIQYF. CDR3 DNA sequence: TGTGCCAGCAGTTTATCGATGGGGGATCTAGCCAAAAACATTCAGTACTTC.

The V call is TRBV29-1, the J call TRBJ2-5, with no clear D. V was shortened by 3 bases and J by 1 base, with 6 bases between the two germline ends. This CDR3 spans 12 amino acids. Germline V gene sequence: CDR1 SQVTM, CDR2 ANQGSEA. The CDR3 region is CSVDGPQETQYF. The DNA for the CDR3 is TGCAGCGTTGACGGTCCCCAAGAGACCCAGTACTTC.

This chain joins TRBV30 and TRBJ1-2; a weak D match, TRBD1 (6 bases). CDR1 is GTSNPN and CDR2 is SVGIG in the germline V gene (reference sequence). The CDR3 consists of 11 residues. Trimming removed 4 bases from V and 4 bases from J, with 7 bases in between. The DNA for the CDR3 is TGTGCCTGGACAGGGGCCTATGGCTACACCTTC. Amino acids: CAWTGAYGYTF.

The chain employs TRBV2 and TRBJ2-5; D possibly corresponds to TRBD2 (5 bases). Between the trimmed V and J ends, which lost 4 bases and 2 bases, there was a span of 23 bases. The CDR3 covers 18 residues. Germline values: CDR1 SNHLY, CDR2 FYNNEI. The CDR3 reads CASSVSPPRAGGQETQYF. CDR3 bases: TGTGCCAGCAGTGTATCTCCCCCCCGGGCGGGCGGACAAGAGACCCAGTACTTC.

There are a few counts of this clone. The CDR3 is CASSPLGGQVGNQPQHF. The CDR3, as DNA: TGTGCCAGCTCACCACTGGGGGGGCAGGTAGGCAATCAGCCCCAGCATTTT. This chain joins TRBV18 and TRBJ1-5; a possible D gene is TRBD1 (6 bases). Trimming removed 1 base from V and 2 bases from J, with 15 bases in between. This CDR3 contains 17 residues. Germline CDR1 is KGHSH and CDR2 is LQKENI.

V and J are TRBV5-4 and TRBJ1-4; possible D gene TRBD1, 5 bases. Trimming took 0 bases from V and 8 from J, leaving 14 bases between them. This CDR3 is built from 15 residues. CDR1 SGHNT and CDR2 YYREEE come from the germline V gene (reference sequence). For the CDR3, the DNA is TGTGCCAGCAGCTTGGCGGGGACGGGAGGAGAAAAACTGTTTTTT. It translates to CASSLAGTGGEKLFF.

This clone has a handful of counts. The rearrangement links TRBV14 to TRBJ2-5; D possibly corresponds to TRBD2 (6 bases). Germline V gene sequence: CDR1 SGHDN, CDR2 FVKESK. The CDR3 is 13 amino acids. V lost 3 bases and J 5 bases, leaving 10 bases between the germline ends. The CDR3 here is CASSQGGGETQYF. In DNA, the CDR3 is TGTGCCAGCAGCCAGGGAGGCGGGGAGACCCAGTACTTC.

V usage is TRBV11-2 and J usage is TRBJ2-2, with D unclear. The V end lost 3 bases, the J end lost 5 bases, and 7 bases lay between the germline ends. CDR3 size: 13 residues. CDR1 and CDR2 (germline): SGHAT, FQNNGV. The CDR3 region is CASSLRRTGELFF. The CDR3 DNA reads TGTGCCAGCAGCTTGCGTCGGACCGGGGAGCTGTTTTTT.

This clone was observed a handful of times. The chain has TRBV19 and TRBJ1-6; D gene unclear. The V gene lost 7 bases and the J gene lost 1 base, with 26 bases spanning the gap. CDR3 length: 20 amino acids. Germline CDR1 and CDR2: LNHDA and SQIVND (reference sequence). Here the CDR3 DNA reads TGTGCCAGTACCGAAGGGCGGCAGTCGGATCCAAGATCCTATAATTCACCCCTCCACTTT. Protein sequence: CASTEGRQSDPRSYNSPLHF.

The chain employs TRBV14 and TRBJ2-5; tentative D call: TRBD2 (6 bases). This CDR3 has 13 amino acids. With 3 bases removed from V and 9 bases from J, the gap between germline ends came to 14 bases. Germline V gene sequence: CDR1 SGHDN, CDR2 FVKESK. CDR3 nucleotide sequence: TGTGCCAGCAGCCACAAGGGGAGGAGGGCCCAGTACTTC. Its translation is CASSHKGRRAQYF.

The chain recombines TRBV11-2 with TRBJ2-7, with D possibly TRBD1 on 5 matching bases. V was trimmed by 5 bases and J by 3 bases, leaving 8 bases between them. In germline, CDR1 is SGHAT, CDR2 FQNNGV. The CDR3 extends over 12 amino acids. The CDR3: CASSATGYEQYF. The CDR3 DNA sequence: TGTGCCAGCAGCGCCACAGGCTACGAGCAGTACTTC.

This clone appeared a single time. V usage is TRBV5-5 and J usage is TRBJ1-6; D remains ambiguous. V was clipped by 6 bases and J by 9 bases, with 16 bases between them. The CDR3 runs to 14 residues. The germline CDR1 and CDR2 sequences are SGHKS and YYEKEE (reference sequence). CDR3 DNA: TGTGCCAGCATGGTGCTCTCGGGAGGTTCACCCCTCCACTTT. As protein: CASMVLSGGSPLHF. Complete variable domain (other parts from reference TRBV5-5 and TRBJ1-6): DAGVTQSPTHLIKTRGQQVTLRCSPISGHKSVSWYQQVLGQGPQFIFQYYEKEERGRGNFPDRFSARQFPNYSSELNVNALLLGDSALYLCASMVLSGGSPLHFGNGTRLTVT.

This clone was detected once. A read error may produce the germline difference seen at one junction end. The V gene is TRBV11-2, the J gene TRBJ2-7, with 9 bases aligning to TRBD1. Germline values: CDR1 SGHAT, CDR2 FQNNGV. The CDR3 extends over 15 amino acids. CDR3 sequence reads: CASSLGTGRPYEQYF. Here the CDR3 DNA reads TGTGCCAGCAGTTTAGGGACAGGGCGTCCCTACGAGCAGTACTTC.

This clone came up a few times. The V call is TRBV18, the J call TRBJ1-2, with 8 positions matching TRBD1. Germline CDR1 is KGHSH and CDR2 is LQKENI. The CDR3 runs 14 residues. The junction had 10 bases not matched to a gene; V was cut back by 5 bases and J by 8 bases. DNA for the CDR3: TGTGCCAGCTCAATGGGACAGGCAAGGAAGGGCTACACCTTC. It is translated as CASSMGQARKGYTF.

This clone was detected once. The chain is built from TRBV9 and TRBJ2-7, with D possibly matching TRBD2 (5 bases). Trimming removed 4 bases from V and 2 bases from J, with 19 bases in between. Per germline, CDR1 SGDLS and CDR2 YYNGEE. This CDR3 is 16 amino acids long. The CDR3 nucleotides are TGTGCCAGCAGCCTCCGGGGAAAGGAGTCCACCTACGAGCAGTACTTC. Amino acids: CASSLRGKESTYEQYF.

The chain links TRBV5-4 to TRBJ2-3, with D possibly being TRBD2 (5 bases). This CDR3 is built from 17 residues. CDR1 SGHNT and CDR2 YYREEE come from the germline V gene (reference sequence). V lost 0 bases and J 4 bases, leaving 18 bases between the germline ends. DNA of the CDR3: TGTGCCAGCAGCTTGGAGGCGGGCTCGAGGGCCGCAGATACGCAGTATTTT. This codes for CASSLEAGSRAADTQYF.

J is TRBJ1-5 and V is TRBV2; D not certain. Deletions cut 1 base from V and 3 bases from J, with 4 bases between. The CDR3 totals 13 residues. Germline CDR1 and CDR2: SNHLY and FYNNEI. In DNA form, the CDR3 reads TGTGCCAGCAGTGAAGGGGACAATCAGCCCCAGCATTTT. This encodes CASSEGDNQPQHF. Looking up the rest from reference TRBV2 and TRBJ1-5 gives the full variable domain: EPEVTQTPSHQVTQMGQEVILRCVPISNHLYFYWYRQILGQKVEFLVSFYNNEISEKSEIFDDQFSVERPDGSNFTLKIRSTKLEDSAMYFCASSEGDNQPQHFGDGTRLSIL.